This TCR beta chain appears in the sequencing data of a study of breast tumors, draining lymph nodes, adjacent tissues. Study-wide results and caveats: Tumor repertoires ranked between lymph nodes and nontumor tissue in diversity, with V and J gene preferences.

For this clonotype: Its antigen is undetermined.

The CDR3 is 17 amino acids. V dropped 0 bases and J dropped 7; count of bases not matched to a gene: 9. Germline lookup yields CDR1 LNHNV and CDR2 YYDKDF (reference sequence). One entry per CDR3 protein, called by TCRdb with MiXCR from the multiplex PCR reads. The sample consists of 60,000 to 70,000 distinct CDR3 sequences, roughly 50% of them appearing once. Sequencing used breast tumor tissue. This chain joins TRBV15 and TRBJ2-1, with 10 bases identical to TRBD2. The receptor comes from a female donor with breast cancer. Some clones in this sample may be carry-over from other donors' samples. This CDR3 is CATSRDIASGSWNEQFF. For the CDR3, the DNA is TGTGCCACCAGCAGAGATATCGCTAGCGGGAGCTGGAATGAGCAGTTCTTC. Full variable domain (rest looked up from reference TRBV15 and TRBJ2-1): DAMVIQNPRYQVTQFGKPVTLSCSQTLNHNVMYWYQQKSSQAPKLLFHYYDKDFNNEADTPDNFQSRRPNTSFCFLDIRSPGLGDTAMYLCATSRDIASGSWNEQFFGPGTRLTVL.